The entry below describes one TCR beta chain. V was pared by 6 bases and J by 1 base, with 12 bases between. CDR1 is MNHNY, CDR2 SVGAGI, per germline (reference sequence). The CDR3 sequence is 14 residues long. The data were obtained in a study of CD8+ T cells in alopecia areata. Across the study: Treatment comprised oral tofacitinib, 5 to 10 mg twice daily, in treated patients. Tofacitinib therapy took 6 to 18 months; 6 months off drug came after.

It was cDNA, reverse transcribed from extracted RNA, that served as the sequencing template. The protocol was immunoSEQ multiplex PCR, while the TCRdb copy is restricted to in-frame clones and leaves out a portion. The sample shows approximately 160,000 clones, around 60% of them seen only once. Indicated treatment: oral pan-JAK inhibitor, 5-10 mg twice daily. The investigators collected lesional scalp punch biopsies and peripheral blood from alopecia areata patients. The sequences come from CD4+ T cells sorted from blood, collected at week 24, from a patient treated with tofacitinib. This receptor was identified in a human donor with alopecia areata. This sequence joins TRBV6-6 and TRBJ2-5; D is unclear. CDR3: CASRYGLIQETQYF. DNA of the CDR3: TGTGCCAGCAGGTACGGGTTGATCCAAGAGACCCAGTACTTC.